The present T cell receptor (beta chain) was sequenced within a study of blood T cell repertoires in COVID-19. Across the study: The origin of the acute and convalescent COVID-19 samples was the United States, Italy and Spain.

Germline V CDR1 and CDR2: MDHEN, SYDVKM. Losses at the gene ends were 6 bases for V and 3 bases for J; bases not matched to a gene: 5. The CDR3 extends over 13 amino acids. Assay: immunoSEQ multiplex PCR; the TCRdb copy retains only in-frame clones and omits some. The sample lists 61,000 or so clones, 88% occurring once. The clonotype comes from a woman aged 50 to 65 with active or convalescent COVID-19. This sequence joins TRBV28 and TRBJ2-7, with TRBD2 matching over 7 bases. The sample consisted of peripheral blood. This CDR3 reads CASRPGLVYEQYF. CDR3 nucleotides: TGTGCCAGCAGACCTGGACTAGTCTACGAGCAGTACTTC.